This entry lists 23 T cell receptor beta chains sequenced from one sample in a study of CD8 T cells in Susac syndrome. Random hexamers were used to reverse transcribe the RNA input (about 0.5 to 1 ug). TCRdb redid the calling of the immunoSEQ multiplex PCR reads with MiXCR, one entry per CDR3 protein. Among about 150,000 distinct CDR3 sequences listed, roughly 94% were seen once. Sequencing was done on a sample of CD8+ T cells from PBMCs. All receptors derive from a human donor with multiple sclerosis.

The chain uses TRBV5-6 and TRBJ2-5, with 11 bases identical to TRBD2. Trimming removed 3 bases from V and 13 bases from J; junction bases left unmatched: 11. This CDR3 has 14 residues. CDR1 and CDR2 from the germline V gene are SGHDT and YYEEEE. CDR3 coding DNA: TGTGCCAGCAGCTGGGGAACTAGCGGGGGTCTACCGTACTTC. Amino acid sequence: CASSWGTSGGLPYF.

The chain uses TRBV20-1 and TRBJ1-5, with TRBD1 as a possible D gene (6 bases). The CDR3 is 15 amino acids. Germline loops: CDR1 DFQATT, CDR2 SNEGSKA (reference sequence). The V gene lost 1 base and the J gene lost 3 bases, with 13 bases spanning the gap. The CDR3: CSARVGRGHNQPQHF. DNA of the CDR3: TGCAGTGCTAGAGTCGGCAGGGGCCACAATCAGCCCCAGCATTTT.

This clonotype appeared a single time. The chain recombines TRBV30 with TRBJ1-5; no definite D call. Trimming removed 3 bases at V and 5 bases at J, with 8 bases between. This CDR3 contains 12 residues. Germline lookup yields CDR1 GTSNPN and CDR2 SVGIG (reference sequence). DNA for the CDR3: TGTGCCTGGAGGAACGGGGATCAGCCCCAGCATTTT. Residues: CAWRNGDQPQHF.

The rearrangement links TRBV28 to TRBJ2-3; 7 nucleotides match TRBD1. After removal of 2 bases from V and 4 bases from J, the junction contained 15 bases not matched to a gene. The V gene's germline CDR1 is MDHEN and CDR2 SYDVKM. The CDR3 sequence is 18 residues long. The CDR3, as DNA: TGTGCCAGCAGTTTAGGCAGGGGGAATGTCGGGGAACCAGATACGCAGTATTTT. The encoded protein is CASSLGRGNVGEPDTQYF.

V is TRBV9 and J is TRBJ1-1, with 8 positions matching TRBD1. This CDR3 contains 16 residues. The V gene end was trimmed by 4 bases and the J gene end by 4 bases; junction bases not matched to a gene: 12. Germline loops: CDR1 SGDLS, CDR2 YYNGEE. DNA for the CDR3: TGTGCCAGCAGCCCCTCAGGGGGCGCGGTGGCCACTGAAGCTTTCTTT. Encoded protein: CASSPSGGAVATEAFF.

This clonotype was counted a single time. CDR3 region: CASSFLAGTDTQYF. CDR3 in DNA: TGTGCCAGCAGTTTTTTAGCGGGGACAGATACGCAGTATTTT. V gene TRBV28 combines with J gene TRBJ2-3, with 8 bases that match TRBD2. The trim removed 3 bases at V and 3 bases at J, leaving 2 bases unmatched. The CDR3 spans 14 residues. CDR1 is MDHEN and CDR2 is SYDVKM in the germline V gene.

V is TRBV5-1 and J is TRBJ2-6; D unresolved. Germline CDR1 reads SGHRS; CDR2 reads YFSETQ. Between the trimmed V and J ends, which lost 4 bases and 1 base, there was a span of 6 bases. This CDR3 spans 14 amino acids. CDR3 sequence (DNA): TGCGCCAGCAGCATAAGATCTGGGGCCAACGTCCTGACTTTC. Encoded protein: CASSIRSGANVLTF.

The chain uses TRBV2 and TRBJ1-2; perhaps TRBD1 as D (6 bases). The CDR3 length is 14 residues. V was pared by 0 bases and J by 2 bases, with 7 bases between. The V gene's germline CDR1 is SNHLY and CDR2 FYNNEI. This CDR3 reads CASSEARGNYGYTF. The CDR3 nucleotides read TGTGCCAGCAGTGAAGCGAGGGGGAACTATGGCTACACCTTC.

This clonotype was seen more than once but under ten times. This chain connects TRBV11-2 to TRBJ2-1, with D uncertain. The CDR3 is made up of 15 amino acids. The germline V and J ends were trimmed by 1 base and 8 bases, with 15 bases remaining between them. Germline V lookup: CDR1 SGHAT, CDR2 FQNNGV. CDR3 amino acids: CASSLALLPEDEQFF. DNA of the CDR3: TGTGCCAGCAGCTTAGCCTTACTTCCCGAGGATGAGCAGTTCTTC. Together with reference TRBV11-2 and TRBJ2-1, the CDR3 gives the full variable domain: EAGVAQSPRYKIIEKRQSVAFWCNPISGHATLYWYQQILGQGPKLLIQFQNNGVVDDSQLPKDRFSAERLKGVDSTLKIQPAKLEDSAVYLCASSLALLPEDEQFFGPGTRLTVL.

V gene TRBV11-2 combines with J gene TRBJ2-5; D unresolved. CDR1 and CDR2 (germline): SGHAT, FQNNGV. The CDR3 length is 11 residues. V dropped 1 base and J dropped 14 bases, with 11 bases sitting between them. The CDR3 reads CASSLGRRPYF. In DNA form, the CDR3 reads TGTGCCAGCAGCTTAGGGCGTAGACCCTACTTC.

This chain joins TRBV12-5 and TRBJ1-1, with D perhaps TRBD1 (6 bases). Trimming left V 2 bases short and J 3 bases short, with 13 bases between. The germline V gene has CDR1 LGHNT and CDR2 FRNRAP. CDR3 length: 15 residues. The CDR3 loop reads CASGLWQGLYTEAFF. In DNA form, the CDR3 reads TGTGCTAGTGGTTTGTGGCAGGGGTTGTACACTGAAGCTTTCTTT. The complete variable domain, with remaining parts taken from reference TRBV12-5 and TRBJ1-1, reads DARVTQTPRHKVTEMGQEVTMRCQPILGHNTVFWYRQTMMQGLELLAYFRNRAPLDDSGMPKDRFSAEMPDATLATLKIQPSEPRDSAVYFCASGLWQGLYTEAFFGQGTRLTVV.

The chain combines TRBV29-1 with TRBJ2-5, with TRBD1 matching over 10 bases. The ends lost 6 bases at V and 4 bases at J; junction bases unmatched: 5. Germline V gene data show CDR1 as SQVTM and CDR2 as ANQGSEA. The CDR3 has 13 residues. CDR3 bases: TGCAGCGTCTGGACAGGGGGAGTAGAGACCCAGTACTTC. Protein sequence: CSVWTGGVETQYF.

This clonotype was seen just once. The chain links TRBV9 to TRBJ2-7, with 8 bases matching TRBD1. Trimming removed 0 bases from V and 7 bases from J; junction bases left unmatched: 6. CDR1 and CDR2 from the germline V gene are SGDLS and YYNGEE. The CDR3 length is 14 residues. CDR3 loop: CASSVAGGAEEQYF. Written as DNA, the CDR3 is TGTGCCAGCAGCGTAGCAGGGGGCGCGGAAGAGCAGTACTTC.

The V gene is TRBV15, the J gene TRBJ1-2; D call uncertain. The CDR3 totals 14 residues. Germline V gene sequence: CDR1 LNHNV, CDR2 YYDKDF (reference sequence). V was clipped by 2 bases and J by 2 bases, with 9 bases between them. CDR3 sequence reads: CATSRSRGNYGYTF. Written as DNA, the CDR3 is TGTGCCACCAGCAGATCACGGGGAAACTATGGCTACACCTTC.

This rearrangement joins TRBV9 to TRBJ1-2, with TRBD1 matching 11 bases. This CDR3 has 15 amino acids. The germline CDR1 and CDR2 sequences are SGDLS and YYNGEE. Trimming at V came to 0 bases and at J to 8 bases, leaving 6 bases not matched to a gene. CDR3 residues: CASSVAGGQGDGYTF. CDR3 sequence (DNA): TGTGCCAGCAGCGTAGCTGGGGGACAGGGGGACGGCTACACCTTC. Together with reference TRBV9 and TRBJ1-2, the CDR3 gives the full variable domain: DSGVTQTPKHLITATGQRVTLRCSPRSGDLSVYWYQQSLDQGLQFLIQYYNGEERAKGNILERFSAQQFPDLHSELNLSSLELGDSALYFCASSVAGGQGDGYTFGSGTRLTVV.

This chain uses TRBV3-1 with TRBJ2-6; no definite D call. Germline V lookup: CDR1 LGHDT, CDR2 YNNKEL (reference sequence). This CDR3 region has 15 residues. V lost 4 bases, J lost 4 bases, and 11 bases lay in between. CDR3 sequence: CASSPGRRGANVLTF. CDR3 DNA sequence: TGTGCCAGCAGCCCTGGACGGAGAGGGGCCAACGTCCTGACTTTC.

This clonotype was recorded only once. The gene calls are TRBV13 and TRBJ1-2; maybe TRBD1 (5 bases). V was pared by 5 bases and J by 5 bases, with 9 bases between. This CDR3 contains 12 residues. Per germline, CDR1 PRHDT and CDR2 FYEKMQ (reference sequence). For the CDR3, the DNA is TGTGCCAGCAGCGGGGGACCTTATGGCTACACCTTC. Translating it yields CASSGGPYGYTF. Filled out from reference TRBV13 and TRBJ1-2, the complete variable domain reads AAGVIQSPRHLIKEKRETATLKCYPIPRHDTVYWYQQGPGQDPQFLISFYEKMQSDKGSIPDRFSAQQFSDYHSELNMSSLELGDSALYFCASSGGPYGYTFGSGTRLTVV.

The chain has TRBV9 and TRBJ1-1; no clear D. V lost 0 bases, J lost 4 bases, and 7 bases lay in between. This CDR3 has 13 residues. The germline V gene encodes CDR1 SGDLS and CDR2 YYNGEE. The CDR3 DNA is TGTGCCAGCAGCGTAGAGGTGGGCACTGAAGCTTTCTTT. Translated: CASSVEVGTEAFF.

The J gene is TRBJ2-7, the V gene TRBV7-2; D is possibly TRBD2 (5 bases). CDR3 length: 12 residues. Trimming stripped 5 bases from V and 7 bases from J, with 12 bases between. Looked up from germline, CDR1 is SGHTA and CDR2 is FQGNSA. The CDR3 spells CASSTRGGEQYF. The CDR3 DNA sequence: TGTGCCAGCAGCACCCGGGGTGGGGAGCAGTACTTC.

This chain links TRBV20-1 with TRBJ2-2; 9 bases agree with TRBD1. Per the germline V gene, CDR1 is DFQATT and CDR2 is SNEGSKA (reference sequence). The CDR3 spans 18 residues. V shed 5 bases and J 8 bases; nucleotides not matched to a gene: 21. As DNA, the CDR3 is TGCAGTGCTCGCCACCCCTCCCGGGACAGGGAGCTTAGGGGGGAGCTGTTTTTT. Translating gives CSARHPSRDRELRGELFF.

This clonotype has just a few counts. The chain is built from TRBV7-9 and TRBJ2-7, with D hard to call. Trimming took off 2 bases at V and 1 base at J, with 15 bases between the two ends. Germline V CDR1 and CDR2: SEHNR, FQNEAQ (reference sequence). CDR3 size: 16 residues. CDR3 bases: TGTGCCAGCAGCTTACCGACTCAGGTAGGGTCCTACGAGCAGTACTTC. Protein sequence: CASSLPTQVGSYEQYF.

CDR3 residues: CASRRTGAFADTQYF. CDR3 nucleotide sequence: TGTGCCAGTAGACGGACAGGGGCATTCGCAGATACGCAGTATTTT. The rearrangement links TRBV19 to TRBJ2-3; 9 bases map to TRBD1. The trim removed 6 bases at V and 4 bases at J, leaving 8 bases unmatched. The CDR3 has 15 amino acids. Germline V lookup: CDR1 LNHDA, CDR2 SQIVND (reference sequence).

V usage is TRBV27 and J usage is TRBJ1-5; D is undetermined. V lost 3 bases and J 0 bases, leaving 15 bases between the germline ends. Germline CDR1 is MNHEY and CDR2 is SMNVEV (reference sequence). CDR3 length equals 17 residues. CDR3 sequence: CASSLIGTTVSNQPQHF. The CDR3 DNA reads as TGTGCCAGCAGTTTGATTGGTACAACCGTTAGCAATCAGCCCCAGCATTTT.